This T cell receptor beta chain was documented in a study of T cell responses to AZD1222 COVID-19 vaccine. The study's findings and limits: Most donors were white British, females outnumbered males, and clonal diversity was possibly underestimated. Within unmutated variant regions lay the reported targets of nearly half of spike-specific TCRs.

V was shortened by 0 bases and J by 9 bases, with 11 bases between the two germline ends. This CDR3 has 13 amino acids. Germline assignment: CDR1 LGHNT and CDR2 FRNRAP. Sequenced by immunoSEQ multiplex PCR; TCRdb stores in-frame clones only, minus some. The repertoire holds 150,000 to 200,000 clones, around 90% seen once, with 3.6% in the top ten. In regard to this clone: Its antigen is currently unknown.

V gene TRBV12-5 combines with J gene TRBJ1-1; D is undetermined. Material: peripheral blood, obtained 28 days after the second dose of the MenACWY control vaccine. The receptor's source is an adult who received the MenACWY meningococcal vaccine as a control. The CDR3 loop is CASGLVSHGKAFF. The CDR3 nucleotides read TGTGCTAGTGGTTTGGTATCTCACGGAAAAGCTTTCTTT.